This TCR beta chain stems from a study of blood T cell repertoires in COVID-19. Study-wide context: Acute-phase and convalescent COVID-19 samples originated in the United States, Italy and Spain. Sources were T cells, B-cell-depleted T cells, or PBMCs; the material itself was cDNA or gDNA.

Profiled with immunoSEQ multiplex PCR; TCRdb holds only in-frame clones, not every one. The table has roughly 410,000 clones, 80% to 90% seen once; the top ten hold 2.3%. This CDR3 comprises 13 residues. V was clipped by 2 bases and J by 12 bases; unmatched bases: 8. The germline V gene has CDR1 SGHDT and CDR2 YYEEEE. The chain links TRBV5-6 to TRBJ1-2, with 9 bases matching TRBD1. The sequencing sample was made of peripheral blood. The TCR originated in a woman aged 60-70 years with COVID-19, enrolled during active disease. CDR3 sequence (DNA): TGTGCCAGCAGCTTCTCCCCCGGACAGGGGAACACCTTC. It encodes CASSFSPGQGNTF.